The entry below describes one T cell receptor (beta chain). V gave up 5 bases and J gave up 5 bases, with 13 bases separating them. The CDR3 runs to 13 residues. Germline V gives CDR1 MNHEY, CDR2 SVGAGI. Sequencing used immunoSEQ multiplex PCR; TCRdb keeps in-frame clones, though not all of them. This sample carries hundreds of thousands of clones, about 90% of them seen once, and the ten largest clones take 1.5% to 2%. The entry originates in a study of blood T cell repertoires in COVID-19. This chain uses TRBV6-5 with TRBJ2-7, with D possibly being TRBD1 (6 bases). Sequenced: peripheral blood. This receptor was identified in a woman aged 25 to 39 with COVID-19, enrolled during active disease. CDR3 nucleotide sequence: TGTGCCAGCAGTCCCCGTGAGGGGGACGAGCAGTACGTC. Encoded protein: CASSPREGDEQYV.